These T cell receptor beta chains were read from a single sample in a study of persistence of HIV-infected CD4 T cells. TCRdb's table, derived via immunoSEQ multiplex PCR, lists solely in-frame clones and lacks some. The sample records tens of thousands of clones, 75% to 85% being singletons. Their antigens remain unidentified. Sequenced material: CD4+ T cells sorted from PBMCs after approximately 19-hour stimulation, taken from a patient who received antiretroviral therapy. All receptors derive from an adult man with HIV who was CMV-seropositive. CDR3s include the opening cysteine and the closing phenylalanine or tryptophan. Each record gives: D gene, J gene, clone size, V gene, CDR3 DNA, CDR3 protein. A D gene is named only where the DNA matches it firmly. The size field is filled for only some rows; it gives once, few, many or a size class.

TRBD1 | TRBJ2-2 | . | TRBV2 | TGTGCCAGCAGGGGGACAGGGGCCGGGGAGCTGTTTTTT | CASRGTGAGELFF
. | TRBJ2-5 | . | TRBV30 | TGTGCCCTGAACGGACAGGGAGGGAGAGAGACCCAGTACTTC | CALNGQGGRETQYF
TRBD1 | TRBJ2-7 | . | TRBV5-1 | TGCGCCAGCAGTCTCGGGACAGGGTTTTCCTACGAGCAGTACTTC | CASSLGTGFSYEQYF
. | TRBJ1-6 | . | TRBV4-2 | TGTGCCAGCAGCCAAGATCTGGGGGGCTTAGGTTCACCCCTCCACTTT | CASSQDLGGLGSPLHF
. | TRBJ1-5 | . | TRBV5-4 | TGTGCCAGCAGCTTGGATAGCAGGGTAGCTCAGCCCCAGCATTTT | CASSLDSRVAQPQHF
. | TRBJ2-5 | few | TRBV7-2 | TGTGCCAGCAGCTCGAGTAGCTACGAGACCCAGTACTTC | CASSSSSYETQYF
. | TRBJ1-2 | once | TRBV3-1/TRBV3-2 | TGTGCCAGCAGCTCCCCTGGGAGGGAAGATCTGGATGGCTACACCTTC | CASSSPGREDLDGYTF
. | TRBJ2-7 | . | TRBV19 | TGTGCCAGTGGATACAGTGGAAGCTCCTACGAGCAGTACTTC | CASGYSGSSYEQYF
. | TRBJ2-5 | . | TRBV30 | TGTGCCTGGGAAGGGGGTCGAGAGACCCAGTACTTC | CAWEGGRETQYF
TRBD2 | TRBJ2-2 | . | TRBV19 | TGTGGGGTTAGCGGGGGGCCTGCGAGTTCCTTGGACACCGGGGAGCTGTTTTTT | CGVSGGPASSLDTGELFF
. | TRBJ2-1 | . | TRBV5-1 | TGCGCCAGCAGCTCCTCTCAGGGTCTAGGAGAGCAGTTCTTC | CASSSSQGLGEQFF
. | TRBJ2-3 | . | TRBV7-8 | TGTGCCAGCAGCAGAAAAGGGCTCACAGATACGCAGTATTTT | CASSRKGLTDTQYF
. | TRBJ2-5 | few | TRBV27 | TGTGCCAGCAGTTTAACAGGGTGGGGGACCCAGTACTTC | CASSLTGWGTQYF
. | TRBJ1-2 | once | TRBV5-1 | TGCGCCAGCAGCTTGTGGGGCACGGATAACTATGGCTACACCTTC | CASSLWGTDNYGYTF
TRBD2 | TRBJ2-1 | . | TRBV7-2 | TGTGCCAGCAGCTCCACTAGCGGGGGGAGGAATGAGCAGTTCTTC | CASSSTSGGRNEQFF
TRBD1 | TRBJ1-6 | . | TRBV6-2/TRBV6-3 | TGTGCCAGCAGTCTCAGGACAGGGGGCAATTCACCCCTCCACTTT | CASSLRTGGNSPLHF
. | TRBJ1-5 | . | TRBV4-1 | TGCGCCAGCAGCGCTACAGGGCAGGGTCAGCCCCAGCATTTT | CASSATGQGQPQHF
TRBD1 | TRBJ2-5 | . | TRBV24-1 | TGTGCCACCAGTGCCGGACAGGGAGCCGGGGAGACCCAGTACTTC | CATSAGQGAGETQYF
. | TRBJ2-5 | . | TRBV15 | TGTGCCACCAGCAGGCAAGAGACCCAGTACTTC | CATSRQETQYF
. | TRBJ1-2 | . | TRBV12-3/TRBV12-4 | TGTGCCAGCAGCCAACCGCCCTATGGCTACACCTTC | CASSQPPYGYTF
. | TRBJ2-1 | . | TRBV18 | TGTGCCAGCTCAGCTCAAAGCTCCTACAATGAGCAGTTCTTC | CASSAQSSYNEQFF
. | TRBJ1-1 | once | TRBV21-1 | TGTGCCAGCAGCAAACCCAGGGGGGACCAAGCTTTCTTT | CASSKPRGDQAFF
TRBD2 | TRBJ2-1 | . | TRBV28 | TGTGCCAGCAGCCTCATTAGCGGGGGGACTAAGTTCTTC | CASSLISGGTKFF
. | TRBJ1-5 | . | TRBV6-1 | TGTGCCAGCAGCCCAAACACGGATCAGCCCCAGCATTTT | CASSPNTDQPQHF
. | TRBJ1-1 | . | TRBV20-1 | TGCAGCCCCAGGGTGAACACTGAAGCTTTCTTT | CSPRVNTEAFF
. | TRBJ2-5 | . | TRBV9 | TGTGCCAGCAGCGTAGACAGTCCGGAGACCCAGTACTTC | CASSVDSPETQYF
TRBD1 | TRBJ2-1 | once | TRBV7-2 | TGTGCCAGCAGCGCGAACAGGGGTGGTGAGCAGTTCTTC | CASSANRGGEQFF
. | TRBJ2-2 | . | TRBV24-1 | TGTGCCACCAGCGACAACGGATTGCAGGACACCGGGGAGCTGTTTTTT | CATSDNGLQDTGELFF
TRBD1 | TRBJ1-2 | . | TRBV27 | TGTGCCAGCAGTTTATTCGGACAGGGATTTAACTATGGCTACACCTTC | CASSLFGQGFNYGYTF
. | TRBJ2-2 | . | TRBV5-1 | TGCGCCAGCAGCCTAACGGACCAGGGGTCCACGAACACCGGGGAGCTGTTTTTT | CASSLTDQGSTNTGELFF
TRBD1 | TRBJ1-2 | . | TRBV9 | TGTGCCAGCAGCGCGGGGACAGGGAGTGGCTACACCTTC | CASSAGTGSGYTF
TRBD1 | TRBJ1-6 | . | TRBV5-6 | TGTGCCAGCAGCGGCGGACAGGGGGTCTCTAATTCACCCCTCCACTTT | CASSGGQGVSNSPLHF
. | TRBJ1-1 | once | TRBV27 | TGTGCCAGCAGTTTACGCCCCGGGGGTTACACTGAAGCTTTCTTT | CASSLRPGGYTEAFF
TRBD1 | TRBJ2-5 | . | TRBV4-1 | TGCGCCAGCAGCCAACCACGGGACAGGGGTTACGAAGAGACCCAGTACTTC | CASSQPRDRGYEETQYF
. | TRBJ1-1 | . | TRBV28 | TGTGCCAGCAGTGGGGGGCCCATCAACACTGAAGCTTTCTTT | CASSGGPINTEAFF
. | TRBJ1-1 | . | TRBV6-5 | TGTGCCAGCAGTATACAGGGTGGGACTGAAGCTTTCTTT | CASSIQGGTEAFF
. | TRBJ1-5 | . | TRBV5-6 | TGTGCCAGCAGCCTCCGGGATCAGCCCCAGCATTTT | CASSLRDQPQHF
TRBD2 | TRBJ2-3 | . | TRBV27 | TGTGCCAGCAAAAAAGCGGGGGGCACAGATACGCAGTATTTT | CASKKAGGTDTQYF
. | TRBJ1-2 | . | TRBV19 | TGTGCCAGTAGCCCCAGGGGCAGTCTCTATGGCTACACCTTC | CASSPRGSLYGYTF
. | TRBJ1-2 | . | TRBV7-8 | TGTGCCAGCAGCTTAGAGGCCTGGAGTGGCTACACCTTC | CASSLEAWSGYTF
TRBD1 | TRBJ1-2 | . | TRBV7-9 | TGTGCCAGCAGCTTAGCGTGGGACAGGGGGTACTTCACCTTC | CASSLAWDRGYFTF
. | TRBJ1-1 | . | TRBV7-9 | TGTGCCAGCAGTCGCGGACAGAGTATGAACACTGAAGCTTTCTTT | CASSRGQSMNTEAFF
. | TRBJ2-2 | . | TRBV5-1 | TGCGCCAGCAGCTTGGTTCAGGGGAACACCGGGGAGCTGTTTTTT | CASSLVQGNTGELFF
. | TRBJ2-1 | . | TRBV19 | TGTGCCAGTAGTATACGATCCCAGCACAATGAGCAGTTCTTC | CASSIRSQHNEQFF
. | TRBJ2-5 | . | TRBV21-1 | TGTGCCAGCAGCCGACCGGGGGACTCCGATCGGGAGACCCAGTACTTC | CASSRPGDSDRETQYF
. | TRBJ2-7 | . | TRBV30 | TGTGCCTGGAGTAGGTCCACCTACGAGCAGTACTTC | CAWSRSTYEQYF
. | TRBJ2-7 | . | TRBV28 | TGTGCCAGCAGCACGACTAGTCTAAGCTCCTACGAGCAGTACTTC | CASSTTSLSSYEQYF
TRBD1 | TRBJ1-1 | . | TRBV12-5 | TGTGCTAGTGGTTTAGAACAGGGGAGCACTGAAGCTTTCTTT | CASGLEQGSTEAFF
. | TRBJ1-6 | . | TRBV2 | TGTGCCAGCAGTGCCCTGGGGGAACTTTATAATTCACCCCTCCACTTT | CASSALGELYNSPLHF
. | TRBJ2-2 | . | TRBV30 | TGTGCCTGGAGGCTACAGGTCCAGAACACCGGGGAGCTGTTTTTT | CAWRLQVQNTGELFF
. | TRBJ1-4 | . | TRBV7-2 | TGTGCCAGCAGCTTAGGGGCTAATGAAAAACTGTTTTTT | CASSLGANEKLFF
TRBD1 | TRBJ2-7 | . | TRBV18 | TGTGCCAGCTCACCACCGGACAGGGGAGGGTACGAGCAGTACTTC | CASSPPDRGGYEQYF
TRBD1 | TRBJ2-3 | . | TRBV5-1 | TGCGCCAGCAGCTCCTACAGGGGGCGGGGCACAGATACGCAGTATTTT | CASSSYRGRGTDTQYF
. | TRBJ1-4 | . | TRBV12-5 | TGTGCTAGTGGTTTGATGTTAGCCGCAACTAATGAAAAACTGTTTTTT | CASGLMLAATNEKLFF
. | TRBJ2-5 | . | TRBV11-3 | TGTGCCAGCAGCTTAGTGTCCCTGGGGATTCGAAGGGAGACCCAGTACTTC | CASSLVSLGIRRETQYF
. | TRBJ2-1 | once | TRBV12-3/TRBV12-4 | TGTGCCAGCAGTTTTTTCCCCGGTCTGCAGTTCTTC | CASSFFPGLQFF
. | TRBJ1-2 | once | TRBV5-1 | TGCGCCAGCAGCTTGGGAGGAAACTATGGCTACACCTTC | CASSLGGNYGYTF
TRBD1 | TRBJ1-4 | . | TRBV3-1/TRBV3-2 | TGTGCCAGCAGTCGACAGGGAGGGGCTAATGAAAAACTGTTTTTT | CASSRQGGANEKLFF